The 27 T cell receptor beta chains listed next were all sequenced from one sample in a study of T cell repertoires in cytomegalovirus infection. Each CDR3 protein gets one entry after TCRdb re-called the reads with MiXCR. Here the sample spans hundreds of thousands of distinct CDR3 sequences, roughly 17% being singletons. The sequenced sample was PBMCs. The receptors come from a human donor in good health (CMV status not recorded). Some clones in this sample may be carry-over from other donors' samples.

The genes are TRBV6-6 and TRBJ2-1; 8 bases match TRBD1. CDR3 size: 15 residues. V lost 5 bases, J lost 7 bases, and 10 bases stayed unmatched. The V gene's germline CDR1 is MNHNY and CDR2 SVGAGI (reference sequence). The CDR3: CASSQQDREMNEQFF. The CDR3 region has the DNA TGTGCCAGCAGTCAGCAGGACAGGGAGATGAATGAGCAGTTCTTC.

This clonotype came up a few times. CDR3 DNA: TGTGCCAGCAGCGTAGGTTCTCATCCGGGACAGGGGGCGGCCACCGGGGAGCTGTTTTTT. Amino acid sequence: CASSVGSHPGQGAATGELFF. The V and J genes are TRBV9 and TRBJ2-2, with 12 positions matching TRBD1. There are 20 residues in the CDR3. Germline assignment: CDR1 SGDLS and CDR2 YYNGEE. V was pared by 0 bases and J by 4 bases, with 13 bases of the junction left unmatched. Looking up the rest from reference TRBV9 and TRBJ2-2 gives the full variable domain: DSGVTQTPKHLITATGQRVTLRCSPRSGDLSVYWYQQSLDQGLQFLIQYYNGEERAKGNILERFSAQQFPDLHSELNLSSLELGDSALYFCASSVGSHPGQGAATGELFFGEGSRLTVL.

This clonotype showed up just a few times. Here the CDR3 reads CASSYLAGFYEQYF. CDR3 DNA sequence: TGTGCCAGCAGTTACTTGGCCGGGTTCTACGAGCAGTACTTC. The genes are TRBV6-5 and TRBJ2-7; D is unclear. This CDR3 is 14 amino acids long. Germline CDR1 MNHEY, CDR2 SVGAGI. The germline V and J ends were trimmed by 1 base and 3 bases, with 10 bases remaining between them.

This clonotype occurred many times. J is TRBJ2-7 and V is TRBV7-2, with 9 bases fitting TRBD2. The CDR3 spans 17 residues. After removal of 2 bases from V and 7 bases from J, the junction contained 15 bases not matched to a gene. Germline CDR1 is SGHTA and CDR2 is FQGNSA. CDR3 coding DNA: TGTGCCAGCAGCTTAAGGAGTACCGCGGGGGGGCTTGGTGAGCAGTACTTC. Translated: CASSLRSTAGGLGEQYF.

The chain joins TRBV10-3 to TRBJ2-2; 9 bases agree with TRBD1. The germline gives CDR1 ENHRY, CDR2 SYGVKD. Unmatched junction bases numbered 6, after V lost 4 bases and J lost 6 bases. CDR3 length: 15 residues. In nucleotides, the CDR3 is TGTGCCATCAGTGGACAGGGGGGATATGCCGGGGAGCTGTTTTTT. Its translation: CAISGQGGYAGELFF.

This clonotype was recorded at least ten times. The chain joins TRBV7-9 to TRBJ2-3; D gene uncertain. Germline V gives CDR1 SEHNR, CDR2 FQNEAQ (reference sequence). This CDR3 has 16 amino acids. The V gene lost 3 bases and the J gene lost 2 bases, with 15 bases spanning the gap. CDR3: CASSFRLNRNTDTQYF. The CDR3 region has the DNA TGTGCCAGCAGCTTCCGGCTTAACAGAAACACAGATACGCAGTATTTT.

In its sample, this clonotype was seen a few times. The chain uses TRBV4-3 and TRBJ1-1, with D possibly being TRBD1 (5 bases). The V gene's germline CDR1 is LGHNA and CDR2 YSLEER. The CDR3 spans 15 residues. Between the trimmed V and J ends, which lost 1 base and 2 bases, there was a span of 11 bases. CDR3 in DNA: TGCGCCAGCAGCCAAGGGTGGCAGGGAAACACTGAAGCTTTCTTT. Protein product: CASSQGWQGNTEAFF.

There are a few counts of this clonotype. Written as DNA, the CDR3 is TGTGCCAGCAGCTTGTATGACAGAAGCACAGATACGCAGTATTTT. Translated, it gives CASSLYDRSTDTQYF. The chain links TRBV5-6 to TRBJ2-3, with TRBD1 as a possible D gene (5 bases). Trimming cost V 1 base and J 0 bases, with 9 bases left between them. The CDR3 length is 15 residues. Germline V gives CDR1 SGHDT, CDR2 YYEEEE.

This clonotype was detected a few times. The J gene is TRBJ1-4, the V gene TRBV20-1; D unresolved. The CDR3 totals 10 residues. Trimming cost V 6 bases and J 8 bases, with 7 bases left between them. The germline V gene encodes CDR1 DFQATT and CDR2 SNEGSKA (reference sequence). The CDR3 region has the DNA TGCAGTGCCCGCTTCGAAAAACTGTTTTTT. Translating it yields CSARFEKLFF.

This clonotype turned up a few times. The V gene is TRBV28, the J gene TRBJ1-4; no reliable D call. Germline assignment: CDR1 MDHEN and CDR2 SYDVKM. Trimming took off 3 bases at V and 5 bases at J, with 10 bases between the two ends. This CDR3 has 14 residues. In DNA, the CDR3 is TGTGCCAGCAGTTTGGCGACCCTGAATGAAAAACTGTTTTTT. Translation: CASSLATLNEKLFF.

This clonotype was observed at least ten times. This sequence joins TRBV7-2 and TRBJ2-1; 8 bases fit TRBD1. Trimming cost V 1 base and J 2 bases; bases outside gene matches: 1. CDR3 length: 15 residues. CDR1 and CDR2 (germline): SGHTA, FQGNSA. The CDR3 DNA reads as TGTGCCAGCAGCTTAGACAGGGGGACCTACAATGAGCAGTTCTTC. Its translation: CASSLDRGTYNEQFF.

This chain joins TRBV20-1 and TRBJ1-2, with 9 bases that match TRBD1. Germline assignment: CDR1 DFQATT and CDR2 SNEGSKA (reference sequence). CDR3 length: 16 amino acids. V was pared by 3 bases and J by 0 bases, with 8 bases of the junction left unmatched. The CDR3 nucleotides are TGCAGTGCTAGCCCCAACAGGGGGCAAGCTAACTATGGCTACACCTTC. Its protein product is CSASPNRGQANYGYTF.

This clonotype was seen a handful of times. This rearrangement joins TRBV25-1 to TRBJ2-1; D not certain. Germline V gives CDR1 MGHDK, CDR2 SYGVNS. V was pared by 3 bases and J by 9 bases, with 3 bases between. This CDR3 has 10 residues. The CDR3 is CASSEVEQFF. CDR3 in DNA: TGTGCCAGCAGTGAGGTTGAGCAGTTCTTC.

The chain recombines TRBV14 with TRBJ1-1, with no clear D. The germline V gene has CDR1 SGHDN and CDR2 FVKESK. The ends were cut back, 6 bases at V and 4 bases at J, with 15 bases in the middle. CDR3 length: 14 amino acids. CDR3 DNA sequence: TGTGCCAGCAGGTGGAAGGGAGGTGGCACTGAAGCTTTCTTT. Translated, it gives CASRWKGGGTEAFF.

This clonotype was seen ten or more times. The CDR3 DNA reads TGTGCCAGCAGCTTTGCGGGGGTGGACCACGAGCAGTACTTC. Translating gives CASSFAGVDHEQYF. The chain recombines TRBV11-2 with TRBJ2-7; 7 nucleotides match TRBD2. CDR3 size: 14 residues. With 3 bases clipped from V and 5 bases from J, the junction kept 7 bases outside the gene matches. CDR1 is SGHAT and CDR2 is FQNNGV in the germline V gene.

This clonotype showed up just a few times. The rearrangement links TRBV7-9 to TRBJ2-2; D could derive from TRBD1 or TRBD2 (5 bases each). Germline-derived CDR1 and CDR2 are SEHNR and FQNEAQ (reference sequence). Trimming removed 7 bases at V and 3 bases at J, with 18 bases between. The CDR3 is 16 residues long. This CDR3 is CASTEGSTIDTGELFF. The CDR3 DNA reads TGTGCCAGCACTGAGGGGAGTACGATCGACACCGGGGAGCTGTTTTTT.

This clonotype was detected ten times or more. This sequence joins TRBV12-3 or TRBV12-4 and TRBJ2-5; D might be TRBD1 (5 bases). This CDR3 comprises 13 residues. V gave up 4 bases and J gave up 5 bases, with 11 bases separating them. The CDR3 region is CASSSQGRETQYF. The CDR3 DNA sequence: TGTGCCAGCAGTTCTCAGGGTCGGGAGACCCAGTACTTC.

The chain recombines TRBV4-2 with TRBJ2-5, with D possibly being TRBD1 or TRBD2 (6 bases each). Germline V gene sequence: CDR1 LGHNA, CDR2 YNFKEQ. This CDR3 comprises 17 residues. The V and J ends lost 0 bases and 1 base respectively, with 15 bases between them. Here the CDR3 DNA reads TGTGCCAGCAGCCAAGACGGGGGCCAAGTCTTCCAAGAGACCCAGTACTTC. It specifies CASSQDGGQVFQETQYF.

This clonotype was seen repeatedly, ten times or more. The chain has TRBV28 and TRBJ2-3; TRBD2 aligns across 7 bases. CDR3 length: 17 residues. V was clipped by 2 bases and J by 0 bases; unmatched bases: 8. Per the germline V gene, CDR1 is MDHEN and CDR2 is SYDVKM. CDR3 region: CASSLGEGTASTDTQYF. CDR3 DNA sequence: TGTGCCAGCAGTTTAGGGGAGGGCACCGCTAGCACAGATACGCAGTATTTT. Complete variable domain (other parts from reference TRBV28 and TRBJ2-3): DVKVTQSSRYLVKRTGEKVFLECVQDMDHENMFWYRQDPGLGLRLIYFSYDVKMKEKGDIPEGYSVSREKKERFSLILESASTNQTSMYLCASSLGEGTASTDTQYFGPGTRLTVL.

This clonotype was seen a few times. This sequence joins TRBV20-1 and TRBJ1-1; D remains ambiguous. V shed 0 bases and J shed 6 bases, with 14 bases lying between them. The CDR3 covers 14 residues. Germline CDR1 and CDR2: DFQATT and SNEGSKA (reference sequence). CDR3 sequence (DNA): TGCAGTGCTAGAGATGCCTCTGGCGGATCTGAAGCTTTCTTT. Its protein is CSARDASGGSEAFF.

This chain uses TRBV2 with TRBJ2-5; 8 bases agree with TRBD1. The germline V gene encodes CDR1 SNHLY and CDR2 FYNNEI. This CDR3 has 14 amino acids. J gave up 2 bases and V 5 bases, and 4 bases lay outside the gene matches. Written as DNA, the CDR3 is TGTGCCAGCAGTCGACAGGGGACTCAAGAGACCCAGTACTTC. This sequence encodes CASSRQGTQETQYF.

This clonotype was counted a few times. The V gene is TRBV12-3 or TRBV12-4, the J gene TRBJ2-2, with 9 bases aligning to TRBD1. This CDR3 has 16 amino acids. Trimming removed 5 bases from V and 6 bases from J; junction bases left unmatched: 10. The CDR3 here is CASSLHRGRNAGELFF. DNA for the CDR3: TGTGCCAGCAGTCTACACAGGGGGCGAAACGCCGGGGAGCTGTTTTTT.

J is TRBJ2-1 and V is TRBV24-1; 7 bases are shared with TRBD1. Germline V gives CDR1 KGHDR, CDR2 SFDVKD. CDR3 length: 16 amino acids. The V segment lost 3 bases and the J segment 5 bases; nucleotides outside the gene matches: 9. CDR3 sequence reads: CATSDLSGQEHNEQFF. Here the CDR3 DNA reads TGTGCCACCAGTGATCTGTCCGGACAGGAACACAATGAGCAGTTCTTC.

The chain joins TRBV20-1 to TRBJ2-1, with a tentative D call TRBD2 (5 bases). This CDR3 spans 12 amino acids. The germline CDR1 and CDR2 sequences are DFQATT and SNEGSKA (reference sequence). Trimming left V 5 bases short and J 8 bases short, with 13 bases between. The CDR3 is CSAQTRLHEQFF. CDR3 coding DNA: TGCAGTGCTCAAACTAGACTCCATGAGCAGTTCTTC.

The chain has TRBV6-4 and TRBJ2-3; either TRBD1 or TRBD2 may fit D (5 bases each). Germline V gene lookup returns CDR1 MRHNA and CDR2 SNTAGT. The CDR3 loop spans 14 amino acids. V dropped 0 bases and J dropped 6 bases, with 10 bases sitting between them. The CDR3 bases are TGTGCCAGCAGTGACTCGACCGGGGCCGATACGCAGTATTTT. Residues: CASSDSTGADTQYF.

The chain carries TRBV7-9 and TRBJ1-6; 9 positions match TRBD1. Germline CDR1 SEHNR, CDR2 FQNEAQ (reference sequence). V shed 5 bases, J shed 8 bases, and the junction held 4 bases outside the gene matches. The CDR3 has 14 residues. The CDR3 nucleotides are TGTGCCAGCAGCCCCCGGACAGGGGATTCACCCCTCCACTTT. Translation gives CASSPRTGDSPLHF.

This clonotype has ten or more counts. The chain combines TRBV12-3 or TRBV12-4 with TRBJ2-7; 9 nucleotides line up with TRBD1. V lost 6 bases to trimming and J lost 3 bases; unmatched junction nucleotides: 18. The CDR3 consists of 18 residues. The CDR3: CASRNTRRGTGLGYEQYF. CDR3 bases: TGTGCCAGCAGAAATACTAGGAGGGGGACAGGGCTCGGCTACGAGCAGTACTTC.